This T cell receptor (beta chain) was sequenced for a study of T cell repertoires in cytomegalovirus infection (dated by TCRdb to about 2019). Notes on the research overall: Peptide stimulations targeted recently identified HLA-C-restricted CMV epitopes, whose presentation resists viral immunomodulation, together with well-studied HLA-B-restricted epitopes. The HLA type of each donor mattered for the analysis, because public TCR beta signatures pointed to carriage of CMV infection along with the matching HLA type. What the research found in general, with its limitations: The ex vivo response was dominated by HLA-C-restricted CMV-specific TCR beta clonotypes, which also provided the single most frequent clonotype in two of eight donors. Carriers of CMV infection plus the relevant HLA type were discriminated by the cumulative frequency of public TCR beta family members in the study cohort and in an independent approximately 350-donor cohort.

Instrument used: Illumina HiSeq 1500. Using fastp trimming at Q25 and MiXCR clonotype assembly, TCRdb reanalyzed the public sequencing data and kept in-frame beta chains. Rows matching on CDR3 protein sequence are summarized as one entry with the most common DNA and genes. This sample gives some 350,000 distinct CDR3 sequences in total; about 29% of them show up just once. The ten largest account for around 20% of the sample. Interpreted using the paper, the treatment or condition label stands for: in vitro stimulation with specific CMV peptide epitopes to enrich CMV-specific T cells. CDR1 is given as SGHRS and CDR2 as YFSETQ, both from the germline V gene. Trimming removed 0 bases from V and 3 bases from J, leaving 18 bases between the germline ends. The cysteine opens and the phenylalanine closes a CDR3 of 17 amino acids. CDR3 DNA only is kept here, 51 bases in frame from base 1. This clonotype was detected only a few times. The target of this receptor is not known. No quality values exist for individual bases; no much larger clone is one base distant.

The sequence was obtained from a human donor in good health (CMV status not recorded). Some clones in this sample may be carry-over from other donors' samples. Recombination joined TRBV5-1 with TRBJ2-5; the D gene is possibly TRBD1 or TRBD2, with 5 bases matching each. This material consisted of cultured PBMCs, taken from culture after CMV antigen stimulation. The CDR3 loop reads CASSLGVAGTGKETQYF. The DNA is TGCGCCAGCAGCTTGGGGGTCGCTGGGACGGGAAAAGAGACCCAGTACTTC.